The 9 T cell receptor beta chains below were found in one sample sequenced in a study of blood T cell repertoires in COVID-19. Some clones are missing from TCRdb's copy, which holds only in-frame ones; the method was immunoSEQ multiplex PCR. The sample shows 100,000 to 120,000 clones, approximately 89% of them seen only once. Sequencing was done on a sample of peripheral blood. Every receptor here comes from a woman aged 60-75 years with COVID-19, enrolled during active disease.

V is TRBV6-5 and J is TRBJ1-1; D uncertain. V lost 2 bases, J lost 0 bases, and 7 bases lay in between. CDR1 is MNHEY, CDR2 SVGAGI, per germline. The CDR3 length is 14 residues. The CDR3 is CASSYGLMNTEAFF. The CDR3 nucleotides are TGTGCCAGCAGTTACGGACTGATGAACACTGAAGCTTTCTTT.

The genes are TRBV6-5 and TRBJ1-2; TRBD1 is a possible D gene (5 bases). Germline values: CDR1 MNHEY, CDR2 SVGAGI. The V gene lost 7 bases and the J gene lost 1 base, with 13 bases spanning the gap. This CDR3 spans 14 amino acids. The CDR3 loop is CASTIKGLNYGYTF. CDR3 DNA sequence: TGTGCCAGCACTATCAAGGGACTTAACTATGGCTACACCTTC.

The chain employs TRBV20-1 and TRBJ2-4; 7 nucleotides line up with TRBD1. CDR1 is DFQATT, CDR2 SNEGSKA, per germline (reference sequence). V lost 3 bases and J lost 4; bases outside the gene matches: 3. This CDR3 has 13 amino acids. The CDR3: CSASPDRKNIQYF. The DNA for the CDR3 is TGCAGTGCTAGTCCGGACAGGAAAAACATTCAGTACTTC.

This chain's CDR3 is CALPRTSGYNEQFF. The CDR3, as DNA: TGTGCTTTACCGAGGACTAGCGGCTACAATGAGCAGTTCTTC. The rearrangement links TRBV7-2 to TRBJ2-1; TRBD2 aligns across 10 bases. From germline, CDR1 is SGHTA and CDR2 FQGNSA. The CDR3 runs to 14 residues. Full variable domain (outside the CDR3, taken from reference TRBV7-2 and TRBJ2-1): GAGVSQSPSNKVTEKGKDVELRCDPISGHTALYWYRQSLGQGLEFLIYFQGNSAPDKSGLPSDRFSAERTGGSVSTLTIQRTQQEDSAVYLCALPRTSGYNEQFFGPGTRLTVL.

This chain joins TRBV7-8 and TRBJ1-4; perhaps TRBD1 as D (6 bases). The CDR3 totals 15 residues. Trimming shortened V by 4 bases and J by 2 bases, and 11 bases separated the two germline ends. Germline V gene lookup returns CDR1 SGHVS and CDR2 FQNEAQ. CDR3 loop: CASSSTGQTNEKLFF. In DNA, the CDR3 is TGTGCCAGCAGCTCTACCGGACAGACTAATGAAAAACTGTTTTTT. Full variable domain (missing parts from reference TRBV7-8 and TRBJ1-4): GAGVSQSPRYKVAKRGQDVALRCDPISGHVSLFWYQQALGQGPEFLTYFQNEAQLDKSGLPSDRFFAERPEGSVSTLKIQRTQQEDSAVYLCASSSTGQTNEKLFFGSGTQLSVL.

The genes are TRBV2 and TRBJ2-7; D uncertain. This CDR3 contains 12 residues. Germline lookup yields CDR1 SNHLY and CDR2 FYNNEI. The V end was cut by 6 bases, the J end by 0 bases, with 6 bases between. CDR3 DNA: TGTGCCAGCAGGCAGGACTCCTACGAGCAGTACTTC. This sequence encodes CASRQDSYEQYF.

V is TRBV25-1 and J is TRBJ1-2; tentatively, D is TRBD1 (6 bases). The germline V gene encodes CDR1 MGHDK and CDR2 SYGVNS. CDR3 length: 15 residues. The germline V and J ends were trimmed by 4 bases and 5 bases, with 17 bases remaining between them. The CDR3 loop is CASSAGTSLLYGYTF. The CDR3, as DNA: TGTGCCAGCAGTGCTGGGACAAGCTTACTTTATGGCTACACCTTC.

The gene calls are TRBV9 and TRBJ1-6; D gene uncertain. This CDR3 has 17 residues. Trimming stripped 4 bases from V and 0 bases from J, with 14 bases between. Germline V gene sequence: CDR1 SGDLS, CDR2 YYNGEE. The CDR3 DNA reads TGTGCCAGCAGCCTTGGGAGTCGGAGCTCCTATAATTCACCCCTCCACTTT. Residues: CASSLGSRSSYNSPLHF. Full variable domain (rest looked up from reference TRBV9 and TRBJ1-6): DSGVTQTPKHLITATGQRVTLRCSPRSGDLSVYWYQQSLDQGLQFLIQYYNGEERAKGNILERFSAQQFPDLHSELNLSSLELGDSALYFCASSLGSRSSYNSPLHFGNGTRLTVT.

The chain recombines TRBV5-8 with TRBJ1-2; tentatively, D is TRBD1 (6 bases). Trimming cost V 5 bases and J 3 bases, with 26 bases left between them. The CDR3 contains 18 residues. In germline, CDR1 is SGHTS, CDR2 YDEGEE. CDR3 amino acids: CASRAWGADRPRDYGYTF. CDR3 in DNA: TGTGCCAGCAGAGCTTGGGGAGCCGACAGGCCACGGGACTATGGCTACACCTTC.